This entry lists 30 T cell receptor beta chains sequenced from one sample in a study of blood T cell repertoires in COVID-19. Libraries were prepared by immunoSEQ multiplex PCR; TCRdb keeps only in-frame clonotypes and omits some of them. Seen here are roughly 92,000 clones, roughly 89% observed once, and the top ten hold about 4.3%. The sample taken for sequencing was peripheral blood. Receptor source: a woman of 80 years or more with active or convalescent COVID-19.

The chain combines TRBV10-3 with TRBJ1-6; 7 bases fit TRBD1. The CDR3 runs to 13 residues. The V segment lost 8 bases and the J segment 8 bases; nucleotides outside the gene matches: 6. The V gene's germline CDR1 is ENHRY and CDR2 SYGVKD. CDR3 sequence reads: CAIPWQGDSPLHF. CDR3 DNA sequence: TGTGCCATCCCATGGCAGGGGGATTCACCCCTCCACTTT.

The chain combines TRBV7-8 with TRBJ2-7; 9 bases are shared with TRBD1. The V segment lost 5 bases and the J segment 5 bases; nucleotides outside the gene matches: 7. This CDR3 spans 14 amino acids. The germline CDR1 and CDR2 sequences are SGHVS and FQNEAQ. The CDR3 is CASSGGQGYHEQYF. Written as DNA, the CDR3 is TGTGCCAGCAGCGGGGGACAGGGTTACCACGAGCAGTACTTC.

The rearrangement joins TRBV28 to TRBJ1-1, with 9 bases matching TRBD1. Germline V CDR1 and CDR2: MDHEN, SYDVKM. V shed 5 bases and J 5 bases; nucleotides not matched to a gene: 9. The CDR3 is 15 residues long. The CDR3 protein is CASSETGGLGTEAFF. As DNA, the CDR3 is TGTGCCAGCAGTGAGACAGGGGGGCTTGGGACTGAAGCTTTCTTT. Based on the CDR3 plus reference TRBV28 and TRBJ1-1, the full variable domain is DVKVTQSSRYLVKRTGEKVFLECVQDMDHENMFWYRQDPGLGLRLIYFSYDVKMKEKGDIPEGYSVSREKKERFSLILESASTNQTSMYLCASSETGGLGTEAFFGQGTRLTVV.

The chain employs TRBV2 and TRBJ2-5; the D gene is possibly TRBD1 (6 bases). In germline, CDR1 is SNHLY, CDR2 FYNNEI. The V gene lost 9 bases and the J gene lost 5 bases, with 16 bases spanning the gap. The CDR3 spans 13 residues. DNA for the CDR3: TGTGCCAGTGACCTGGGCCAGGGGGAGACCCAGTACTTC. This translates into CASDLGQGETQYF.

The J gene is TRBJ2-1, the V gene TRBV28; TRBD2 matches 12 bases. Germline V gives CDR1 MDHEN, CDR2 SYDVKM. The CDR3 extends over 17 amino acids. V shed 4 bases, J shed 5 bases, and the junction held 9 bases outside the gene matches. The CDR3 sequence is CASSYLGLAGPNNEQFF. The CDR3 DNA follows: TGTGCCAGCAGTTATCTCGGACTAGCGGGACCAAACAATGAGCAGTTCTTC.

The chain combines TRBV6-5 with TRBJ1-4; D perhaps matches TRBD1 (5 bases). Germline lookup yields CDR1 MNHEY and CDR2 SVGAGI. The germline V and J ends were trimmed by 2 bases and 2 bases, with 12 bases remaining between them. This CDR3 is built from 16 residues. CDR3 sequence reads: CASSYQTGGTNEKLFF. The CDR3, as DNA: TGTGCCAGCAGTTACCAAACAGGTGGCACTAATGAAAAACTGTTTTTT.

This chain uses TRBV5-6 with TRBJ2-3; tentative D call: TRBD2 (5 bases). Trimming removed 3 bases at V and 3 bases at J, with 8 bases between. The CDR3 covers 13 residues. The germline V gene has CDR1 SGHDT and CDR2 YYEEEE. The CDR3 region is CASSSRGTDTQYF. Here the CDR3 DNA reads TGTGCCAGCAGCTCAAGAGGGACAGATACGCAGTATTTT.

The chain couples TRBV12-5 to TRBJ1-1; D ambiguous. Germline V gives CDR1 LGHNT, CDR2 FRNRAP. Trimming left V 7 bases short and J 1 base short, with 10 bases between. CDR3 length: 13 amino acids. CDR3 bases: TGTGCTAGTGTATTTAGAGCGAACACTGAAGCTTTCTTT. Translation: CASVFRANTEAFF.

The V call is TRBV7-8, the J call TRBJ1-4; 8 positions agree with TRBD1. Germline CDR1 is SGHVS and CDR2 is FQNEAQ. The V segment lost 1 base and the J segment 0 bases; nucleotides outside the gene matches: 7. The length of the CDR3 is 18 residues. The DNA of the CDR3 is TGTGCCAGCAGCTTAGAAGGGACAGGATACTCAACTAATGAAAAACTGTTTTTT. Translated: CASSLEGTGYSTNEKLFF.

About this clone: The junction departs from the called germline gene at one end, perhaps through a read error. At the DNA level, this CDR3 is encoded by other sequences in the same sample as well. The V call is TRBV12-5, the J call TRBJ1-1; D gene uncertain. There are 13 residues in the CDR3. From germline, CDR1 is LGHNT and CDR2 FRNRAP. The CDR3: CASGLAFNTEAFF. The CDR3 region has the DNA TGTGCCAGTGGTTTGGCCTTTAACACTGAAGCTTTCTTT.

The chain joins TRBV7-2 to TRBJ1-5; D possibly corresponds to TRBD1 (6 bases). The CDR3 loop spans 15 amino acids. Germline lookup yields CDR1 SGHTA and CDR2 FQGNSA. V was shortened by 4 bases and J by 5 bases, with 15 bases between the two germline ends. CDR3 region: CASSSRGGSYQPQHF. The CDR3 bases are TGTGCCAGCAGCTCTAGGGGGGGGAGCTATCAGCCCCAGCATTTT.

The chain joins TRBV27 to TRBJ1-2, with D unclear. The CDR3 loop spans 13 amino acids. Germline CDR1 and CDR2: MNHEY and SMNVEV (reference sequence). The V gene lost 6 bases and the J gene lost 0 bases, with 8 bases spanning the gap. The CDR3, as DNA: TGTGCCAGCAGCGGACTTGCTAACTATGGCTACACCTTC. Its translation is CASSGLANYGYTF.

This clone has only one observation. The J gene is TRBJ2-5, the V gene TRBV2; D remains ambiguous. The ends were cut back, 3 bases at V and 4 bases at J, with 6 bases in the middle. The CDR3 contains 12 residues. Germline CDR1 reads SNHLY; CDR2 reads FYNNEI. This chain's CDR3 is CASSEVRETQYF. The CDR3 DNA follows: TGTGCCAGCAGTGAGGTGAGAGAGACCCAGTACTTC.

The rearrangement uses TRBV19 and TRBJ1-1; D is perhaps TRBD1 (5 bases). Germline V gives CDR1 LNHDA, CDR2 SQIVND (reference sequence). CDR3 length equals 14 residues. V was cut by 0 bases and J by 11 bases, with 16 bases left in between. Here the CDR3 DNA reads TGTGCCAGTAGTATAGATCAAGGGGACGGAGGGGCTTTCTTT. Its protein product is CASSIDQGDGGAFF.

V is TRBV6-5 and J is TRBJ2-5, with D possibly being TRBD1 (6 bases). CDR3 length equals 15 residues. Germline V gene data show CDR1 as MNHEY and CDR2 as SVGAGI. The V end lost 2 bases, the J end lost 7 bases, and 17 bases lay between the germline ends. The DNA for the CDR3 is TGTGCCAGCAGTTACGCGTATGGGGGCAGTGCGACCCAGTACTTC. Translation: CASSYAYGGSATQYF.

The rearrangement uses TRBV27 and TRBJ2-7; the match to TRBD1 covers 8 bases. Germline V lookup: CDR1 MNHEY, CDR2 SMNVEV (reference sequence). V was clipped by 2 bases and J by 0 bases; unmatched bases: 3. The CDR3 has 15 amino acids. The CDR3 here is CASSLARGPSYEQYF. CDR3 DNA sequence: TGTGCCAGCAGTTTAGCCAGGGGGCCCTCCTACGAGCAGTACTTC.

This clone appeared a single time. The rearrangement uses TRBV6-5 and TRBJ1-5, with 7 positions matching TRBD1. With V trimmed by 6 bases and J by 5 bases, 4 bases remained unmatched. Germline loops: CDR1 MNHEY, CDR2 SVGAGI. The CDR3 runs 13 residues. Here the CDR3 DNA reads TGTGCCAGCAGGACAGGGAGCGATCAGCCCCAGCATTTT. Translating gives CASRTGSDQPQHF.

The V call is TRBV18, the J call TRBJ1-1, with D perhaps TRBD1 (5 bases). Germline loops: CDR1 KGHSH, CDR2 LQKENI. Trimming pared 3 bases from V and 1 base from J, leaving 6 bases between. The CDR3 spans 13 residues. This CDR3 reads CASSPGQNTEAFF. CDR3 bases: TGTGCCAGCTCACCTGGACAGAACACTGAAGCTTTCTTT.

V usage is TRBV6-1 and J usage is TRBJ2-7; D might be TRBD2 (6 bases). The CDR3 is 15 amino acids. The germline CDR1 and CDR2 sequences are MNHNS and SASEGT. Trimming stripped 3 bases from V and 6 bases from J, with 18 bases between. The chain's CDR3 is CASSELSTVGGEQYF. The CDR3 bases are TGTGCCAGCAGTGAGCTTTCGACGGTGGGGGGCGAGCAGTACTTC.

The rearrangement joins TRBV12-3 or TRBV12-4 to TRBJ1-1, with D perhaps TRBD1 (6 bases). V lost 8 bases, J lost 6 bases, and 10 bases lay in between. The CDR3 sequence is 11 residues long. In nucleotides, the CDR3 is TGTGCCAGCGGCCCAGGGGCTGAAGCTTTCTTT. It is translated as CASGPGAEAFF.

The rearrangement uses TRBV27 and TRBJ1-2, with D maybe TRBD1 (6 bases). The V end lost 6 bases, the J end lost 4 bases, and 15 bases lay between the germline ends. CDR1 and CDR2 (germline): MNHEY, SMNVEV (reference sequence). This CDR3 region has 14 residues. The CDR3 region has the DNA TGTGCCAGCAGACAACAGGGTGGTGTCTATGGCTACACCTTC. Translation gives CASRQQGGVYGYTF.

V gene TRBV11-1 combines with J gene TRBJ1-1; D ambiguous. Germline CDR1 reads SGHAT; CDR2 reads FQDESV (reference sequence). V dropped 0 bases and J dropped 0 bases, with 17 bases sitting between them. This CDR3 is 18 amino acids long. The CDR3 protein is CASSLALGRGNLNTEAFF. Here the CDR3 DNA reads TGTGCCAGCAGCTTAGCGCTCGGCCGGGGAAATTTGAACACTGAAGCTTTCTTT.

The gene calls are TRBV7-9 and TRBJ2-6; 11 bases line up with TRBD1. Trimming cost V 5 bases and J 0 bases; bases outside gene matches: 6. Per germline, CDR1 SEHNR and CDR2 FQNEAQ (reference sequence). This CDR3 region has 18 residues. CDR3 region: CASSRRTGGTSGANVLTF. As DNA, the CDR3 is TGTGCCAGCAGCCGAAGGACAGGGGGCACCTCTGGGGCCAACGTCCTGACTTTC.

This clone was detected only a few times. The V call is TRBV28, the J call TRBJ1-6, with 7 nucleotides matching TRBD1. Germline loops: CDR1 MDHEN, CDR2 SYDVKM. The CDR3 sequence is 15 residues long. After removal of 5 bases from V and 6 bases from J, the junction contained 7 bases not matched to a gene. The CDR3 bases are TGTGCCAGCAGTCCACGGACAGGCGTTAATTCACCCCTCCACTTT. It yields the protein CASSPRTGVNSPLHF.

CDR3 sequence: CASSPVPSGSFPYEQYF. The CDR3 nucleotides read TGTGCCAGCAGTCCGGTTCCGAGCGGGTCCTTCCCCTACGAGCAGTACTTC. The J gene is TRBJ2-7, the V gene TRBV28; D might be TRBD2 (6 bases). This CDR3 contains 17 residues. Germline CDR1 is MDHEN and CDR2 is SYDVKM. V was clipped by 5 bases and J by 2 bases, with 22 bases between them.

The CDR3: CASSSGSLMNTEAFF. The CDR3 region has the DNA TGTGCCAGTAGTTCCGGGAGCCTCATGAACACTGAAGCTTTCTTT. The chain couples TRBV19 to TRBJ1-1, with D unresolved. CDR1 LNHDA and CDR2 SQIVND come from the germline V gene (reference sequence). Trimming cost V 5 bases and J 0 bases, with 13 bases left between them. This CDR3 contains 15 residues. Together with reference TRBV19 and TRBJ1-1, the CDR3 gives the full variable domain: DGGITQSPKYLFRKEGQNVTLSCEQNLNHDAMYWYRQDPGQGLRLIYYSQIVNDFQKGDIAEGYSVSREKKESFPLTVTSAQKNPTAFYLCASSSGSLMNTEAFFGQGTRLTVV.

The genes are TRBV11-2 and TRBJ2-2; D possibly corresponds to TRBD2 (5 bases). The CDR3 totals 14 residues. Trimming cost V 7 bases and J 2 bases, with 11 bases left between them. CDR1 is SGHAT and CDR2 is FQNNGV in the germline V gene. CDR3 sequence reads: CASTMSGNTGELFF. As DNA, the CDR3 is TGTGCCAGCACCATGTCGGGAAACACCGGGGAGCTGTTTTTT.

This chain links TRBV2 with TRBJ2-5; 12 nucleotides match TRBD1. The CDR3 loop spans 15 amino acids. J gave up 5 bases and V 5 bases, and 6 bases lay outside the gene matches. Germline values: CDR1 SNHLY, CDR2 FYNNEI. Here the CDR3 DNA reads TGTGCCAGCAGTAATCCGGGACAGGGGGCCGAGACCCAGTACTTC. Encoded protein: CASSNPGQGAETQYF.

The chain combines TRBV18 with TRBJ1-6; 7 nucleotides line up with TRBD1. Germline CDR1 is KGHSH and CDR2 is LQKENI. Trimming took 3 bases from V and 5 from J; bases not matched to a gene: 4. CDR3 length: 15 amino acids. CDR3 in DNA: TGTGCCAGCTCACCCGGGACAGCAGATAATTCACCCCTCCACTTT. Protein: CASSPGTADNSPLHF.

The chain carries TRBV18 and TRBJ2-3; D is undetermined. The V end lost 6 bases, the J end lost 5 bases, and 9 bases lay between the germline ends. This CDR3 comprises 12 residues. Per germline, CDR1 KGHSH and CDR2 LQKENI. DNA of the CDR3: TGTGCCAGCTCTTCTTCAGGAGATACGCAGTATTTT. The encoded protein is CASSSSGDTQYF.